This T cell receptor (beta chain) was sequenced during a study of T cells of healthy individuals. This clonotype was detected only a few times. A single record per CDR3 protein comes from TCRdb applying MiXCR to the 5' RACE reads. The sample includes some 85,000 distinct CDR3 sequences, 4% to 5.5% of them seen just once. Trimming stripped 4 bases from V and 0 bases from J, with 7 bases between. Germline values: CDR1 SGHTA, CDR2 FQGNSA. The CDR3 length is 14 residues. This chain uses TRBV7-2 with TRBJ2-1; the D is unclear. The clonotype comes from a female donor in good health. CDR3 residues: CASSSQSSYNEQFF. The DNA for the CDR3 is TGTGCCAGCAGCTCCCAAAGCTCCTACAATGAGCAGTTCTTC.